This T cell receptor (beta chain) was identified in a study of blood T cell repertoires in COVID-19. In the original analysis: Amplifying reference gene primers gave estimates of nucleated cell counts. Profiling relied on immunoSEQ multiplex PCR, and the TCRdb table lists in-frame clones only, not all of them. V, J and clone size are taken as reported in that table, and D and trimming were inferred from the DNA itself. The data contain a few hundred thousand clones, roughly 87% of them singletons. V trimming: 2 bases; J trimming: 7 bases; junction bases outside the gene matches: 12. The CDR3 extends over 16 amino acids. Germline lookup yields CDR1 LNHDA and CDR2 SQIVND (reference sequence).

The sequence was obtained from a woman aged 25 to 39 with acute or convalescent COVID-19. What was sequenced was peripheral blood. This chain links TRBV19 with TRBJ1-2, with 8 bases matching TRBD1. This CDR3 is CASSIILSTGESGYTF. CDR3 DNA: TGTGCCAGTAGTATAATCCTCTCGACAGGGGAGAGTGGCTACACCTTC.